This T cell receptor beta chain was obtained from a study of blood T cell repertoires in COVID-19. Libraries were prepared by immunoSEQ multiplex PCR; TCRdb keeps only in-frame clonotypes and omits some of them. The profile covers under 150,000 clones, with roughly nine tenths appearing a single time and 4% to 5% taken by the ten largest. This CDR3 has 15 amino acids. The germline gives CDR1 SGHRS, CDR2 YFSETQ. Trimming took off 5 bases at V and 3 bases at J, with 17 bases between the two ends. The sequencing sample was made of peripheral blood. The V call is TRBV5-1, the J call TRBJ2-5; possibly TRBD2 for D (5 bases). The TCR originated in a man in his 60s with COVID-19, enrolled during active disease. In nucleotides, the CDR3 is TGCGCCAGCAGGGAGGTTTTAGGGAGCAAAGAGACCCAGTACTTC. It encodes CASREVLGSKETQYF.